This TCR beta chain was obtained from a study of blood T cell repertoires in COVID-19. This CDR3 is built from 14 residues. Trimming took off 5 bases at V and 1 base at J, with 11 bases between the two ends. The germline gives CDR1 SGHTA, CDR2 FQGTGA. TCRdb's table, derived via immunoSEQ multiplex PCR, lists solely in-frame clones and lacks some. The sample lists 100,000 to 150,000 clones, roughly 83% occurring once. Sequenced: peripheral blood. This chain uses TRBV7-3 with TRBJ1-1, with a weak D call TRBD1 (6 bases). This sequence was found in a man in his forties with active or convalescent COVID-19. The DNA of the CDR3 is TGTGCCAGCAGCCGGGGGGGCCAGAACACTGAAGCTTTCTTT. This codes for CASSRGGQNTEAFF. Using reference TRBV7-3 and TRBJ1-1 for the parts outside the CDR3, the full variable domain is GAGVSQTPSNKVTEKGKYVELRCDPISGHTALYWYRQSLGQGPEFLIYFQGTGAADDSGLPNDRFFAVRPEGSVSTLKIQRTERGDSAVYLCASSRGGQNTEAFFGQGTRLTVV.